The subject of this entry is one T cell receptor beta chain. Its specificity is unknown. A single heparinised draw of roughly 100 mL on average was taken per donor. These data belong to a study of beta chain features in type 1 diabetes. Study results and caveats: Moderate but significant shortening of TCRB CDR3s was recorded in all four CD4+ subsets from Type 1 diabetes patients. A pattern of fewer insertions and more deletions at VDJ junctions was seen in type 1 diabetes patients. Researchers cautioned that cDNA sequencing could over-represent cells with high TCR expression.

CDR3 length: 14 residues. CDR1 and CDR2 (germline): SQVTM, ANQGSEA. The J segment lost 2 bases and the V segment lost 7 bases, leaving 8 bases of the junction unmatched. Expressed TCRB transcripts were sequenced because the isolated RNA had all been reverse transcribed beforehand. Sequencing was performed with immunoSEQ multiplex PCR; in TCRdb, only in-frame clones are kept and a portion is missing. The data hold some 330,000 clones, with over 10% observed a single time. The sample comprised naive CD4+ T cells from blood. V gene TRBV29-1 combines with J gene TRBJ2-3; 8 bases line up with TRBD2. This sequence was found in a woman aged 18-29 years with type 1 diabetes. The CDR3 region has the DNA TGCAGCGGTAGGGGCGGGAGGTACACAGATACGCAGTATTTT. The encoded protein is CSGRGGRYTDTQYF.